The rows below give T cell receptor beta chains drawn from one sample of a study of cytomegalovirus exposure and HLA in healthy donors. Data came from immunoSEQ multiplex PCR; TCRdb stores just in-frame clones and leaves some out. The table records a few hundred thousand clones, around 90% of them present only once. The sample consisted of PBMCs. Receptors originate from a woman in her 30s in good health and CMV-seronegative. CDR3s include the opening cysteine and the closing phenylalanine or tryptophan.

>TRBV6-1
CASSEVTGLSSNQPQHF
>TRBV30
CAWSIGTGVQPQHF
>TRBV7-9
CASSLTAYEQYF
>TRBV6-5
CASSYGNKGYEQYF
>TRBV4-2
CASSQGSEAFF
>TRBV14
CASSQIPGGETQYF
>TRBV9
CASSVGASGAYNEQFF
>TRBV29-1
CSVEPGALGETQYF
>TRBV11-3
CASSLVVHYEQYF
>TRBV6-1
CASRTSGGDYEQYF
>TRBV6-1
CASSVLAGDFLGEQYF
>TRBV20-1
CSARQKFEAFF
>TRBV27
CASSPGQGTYEQYF
>TRBV27
CASSPMGPPRVEQYF
>TRBV19
CASRLSAQVFF